A selection of T cell receptor beta chains follows, all from one sample in a study of Graves' ophthalmopathy and Graves' hyperthyroidism. Via MiXCR, TCRdb re-called the multiplex PCR reads, giving one row per CDR3 protein. Found here are 300,000 to 500,000 distinct CDR3 sequences, over 15% of them singletons; the top ten hold roughly 7%. The sample taken for sequencing was peripheral blood. The receptors were gathered from a woman aged 18-29 years with stable Graves' hyperthyroidism. Both conserved end residues are part of each CDR3. D genes are given only for firm matches. Where a row states a size, it is once, few, many or the class of an expanded clone; other rows omit it.

cdr3_aa cdr3_nt v_call clone_size d_call j_call
CASSSLQGPAPLRVGYTF TGTGCCAGCAGCTCCTTACAGGGGCCAGCGCCTTTGAGAGTTGGCTACACCTTC TRBV11-1 - TRBD1 TRBJ1-2
CASRPGQRPKAVDF TGTGCCAGCAGACCGGGACAGCGACCTAAGGCAGTTGACTTC TRBV6-2/TRBV6-3 many TRBD1 TRBJ2-7
CASSLGDSIQETQYF TGCGCCAGCAGCTTGGGAGATAGCATCCAAGAGACCCAGTACTTC TRBV5-1 few - TRBJ2-5
CASRGRNPNTGELFF TGTGCCAGCAGGGGACGGAATCCGAACACCGGGGAGCTGTTTTTT TRBV6-1 - - TRBJ2-2
CASSGNRGAGYSNQPQHF TGTGCCAGCAGCGGAAACAGGGGAGCAGGGTATAGCAATCAGCCCCAGCATTTT TRBV2 few TRBD1 TRBJ1-5
CATSDAWTGSRKSTEAFF TGTGCCACCAGTGATGCATGGACAGGGAGTAGGAAAAGCACTGAAGCTTTCTTT TRBV24-1 many TRBD1 TRBJ1-1
CSAQPGLAYDEQYF TGCAGTGCGCAACCGGGACTAGCTTATGACGAGCAGTACTTC TRBV20-1 many TRBD2 TRBJ2-7
CASSIAAGSQPQHF TGTGCCAGTAGTATAGCGGCAGGGAGTCAGCCCCAGCATTTT TRBV19 many - TRBJ1-5
CASTQLGQGSYTF TGTGCCAGCACCCAATTAGGACAGGGAAGCTACACCTTC TRBV6-5 many TRBD1 TRBJ1-2
CATSDRRTGGGYTF TGTGCCACCAGTGACCGTCGGACAGGGGGCGGCTACACCTTC TRBV24-1 many TRBD1 TRBJ1-2
CASSLPGTVTEAFF TGTGCCAGCAGTTTACCAGGGACGGTCACTGAAGCTTTCTTT TRBV28 many - TRBJ1-1
CASSHRVLGMNTEAFF TGTGCCAGTAGTCACAGGGTGTTGGGAATGAACACTGAAGCTTTCTTT TRBV19 many - TRBJ1-1
CASSYWGTGNQPQHF TGTGCCAGCAGTTATTGGGGGACAGGCAATCAGCCCCAGCATTTT TRBV6-2/TRBV6-3 many TRBD1 TRBJ1-5
CASSYGDSDGYTF TGTGCCAGCAGTTATGGGGACAGTGATGGCTACACCTTC TRBV6-5 many TRBD1 TRBJ1-2
CSAFRTGGGGGELCF TGCAGTGCTTTCAGAACAGGGGGCGGTGGCGGGGAGCTGTGTTTT TRBV20-1 - TRBD1 TRBJ2-2
CASSRQADGANVLTF TGTGCCAGCAGCCGTCAGGCGGATGGGGCCAACGTCCTGACTTTC TRBV7-6 many - TRBJ2-6
CSANEGIVNTEAFF TGCAGTGCTAACGAGGGAATTGTGAACACTGAAGCTTTCTTT TRBV20-1 many - TRBJ1-1
CATGRGPSETQYF TGTGCCACCGGCCGGGGTCCGTCAGAGACCCAGTACTTC TRBV24-1 many - TRBJ2-5
CASSPDGPTQPQHF TGTGCCAGCAGCCCAGACGGCCCCACTCAGCCCCAGCATTTT TRBV12-3/TRBV12-4 many - TRBJ1-5
CSAPWGTGHYGYTF TGCAGTGCACCTTGGGGGACAGGGCACTATGGCTACACCTTC TRBV20-1 few TRBD1 TRBJ1-2
CASSSSGQGPANYGYTF TGTGCCAGCAGCTCATCCGGACAAGGACCAGCTAACTATGGCTACACCTTC TRBV13 many - TRBJ1-2
CSALRLGQGGGTQYF TGCAGTGCTCTCCGCCTAGGACAGGGAGGTGGGACCCAGTACTTC TRBV20-1 many TRBD1 TRBJ2-5
CATSESAGTGSGELFF TGTGCCACCAGTGAGTCCGCCGGGACAGGGTCCGGGGAGCTGTTTTTT TRBV24-1 many TRBD1 TRBJ2-2
CASSLGYRGQGNTEAFF TGTGCCAGCAGCTTAGGCTACAGGGGGCAAGGGAACACTGAAGCTTTCTTT TRBV7-8 many TRBD1 TRBJ1-1
CASSLKTDNYEQYF TGTGCCAGCAGCTTAAAGACTGATAACTACGAGCAGTACTTC TRBV28 - - TRBJ2-7
CASSPTASNQPQHF TGTGCCAGCAGTCCGACAGCCTCCAATCAGCCCCAGCATTTT TRBV2 many - TRBJ1-5
CSARETGVLRDTEAFF TGCAGTGCTAGAGAAACGGGGGTACTAAGGGACACTGAAGCTTTCTTT TRBV20-1 - - TRBJ1-1
CASSLESGYEQYF TGTGCCAGCAGCTTAGAGTCAGGCTACGAGCAGTACTTC TRBV7-9 - - TRBJ2-7
CASSRLTGGAAFF TGTGCCAGCAGCCGGCTTACAGGGGGCGCAGCTTTCTTT TRBV5-6 many TRBD1 TRBJ1-1
CASRASGTYQETQYF TGTGCCAGCAGAGCGAGCGGGACGTACCAAGAGACCCAGTACTTC TRBV6-2/TRBV6-3 many TRBD2 TRBJ2-5
CSARNRDRNNYGYTF TGCAGTGCTAGGAACCGGGACAGAAATAACTATGGCTACACCTTC TRBV20-1 - TRBD1 TRBJ1-2
CSARKGLEPQHF TGCAGTGCTAGGAAGGGCCTGGAGCCCCAGCATTTT TRBV20-1 many - TRBJ1-5
CASSSRGDRGGYTF TGTGCCAGCAGCTCCAGGGGGGACAGGGGTGGCTACACCTTC TRBV7-2 many TRBD1 TRBJ1-2
CAISRDRDQPQHF TGTGCCATCAGTCGCGATCGGGATCAGCCCCAGCATTTT TRBV10-3 many - TRBJ1-5
CASSFHRENAEAFF TGTGCCAGCAGTTTTCACAGGGAAAACGCTGAAGCTTTCTTT TRBV12-3/TRBV12-4 many - TRBJ1-1
CAWSITGPEHGYTF TGTGCCTGGAGTATCACTGGGCCGGAGCACGGCTACACCTTC TRBV30 - - TRBJ1-2
CASSEYGENQPQHF TGTGCCAGCAGTGAATACGGCGAAAATCAGCCCCAGCATTTT TRBV2 many - TRBJ1-5
CSATGTGHSYEQYF TGCAGTGCAACCGGGACAGGCCACTCCTACGAGCAGTACTTC TRBV20-1 many TRBD1 TRBJ2-7